This T cell receptor beta chain was identified in a study of CD8+CD57+ T cells in acquired aplastic anemia. The CDR3 is 14 amino acids. Losses at the gene ends were 5 bases for V and 1 base for J; bases not matched to a gene: 2. Germline V gives CDR1 MGHRA, CDR2 YSYEKL. In patients chosen for sequencing, flow cytometry had shown CD8+CD57+ cell expansion. Patients were treatment-naive when blood was sampled. Study-wide results and caveats: Patients and controls had CD8+ Simpson's diversity values that were not significantly distinct.

In this sample, this clonotype turned up many times. The antigen remains unidentified. Genomic DNA was employed as the template in profiling TCR beta VDJ and CDR3. Via MiXCR, TCRdb re-called the reads, giving one row per CDR3 protein. The sample lists about 58,000 distinct CDR3 sequences; just over 55% were seen once. The gene calls are TRBV4-1 and TRBJ1-1; 9 positions agree with TRBD1. Material for sequencing was sorted CD4+, CD8+, or CD8+CD57+ T cells (not recorded which) from PBMCs. This receptor was obtained from a human donor with aplastic anemia. The CDR3 region has the DNA TGCGCCAGCAGCGTGGGACAGGGGAACACTGAAGCTTTCTTT. Translated, it gives CASSVGQGNTEAFF.